What follows are 18 T cell receptor beta chains derived from one specimen sequenced in a study of CD8 T cells in Susac syndrome. The RNA input was 0.5 to 1 ug, and it was reverse transcribed with random hexamers. TCRdb re-called the immunoSEQ multiplex PCR reads with MiXCR, one entry per CDR3 protein. In the table there are some 200,000 distinct CDR3 sequences, about 91% of which are singletons. Material: CD4+ T cells from PBMCs. Source of these receptors: a human donor with Susac syndrome.

The gene calls are TRBV25-1 and TRBJ1-1, with a possible D match to TRBD1 (6 bases). Trimming took off 8 bases at V and 2 bases at J, with 12 bases between the two ends. From germline, CDR1 is MGHDK and CDR2 SYGVNS. This CDR3 spans 13 amino acids. DNA for the CDR3: TGTGCCAGCCAGGGACACCTAAACACTGAAGCTTTCTTT. This codes for CASQGHLNTEAFF.

This clonotype was counted between two and nine times. V and J are TRBV6-1 and TRBJ2-7; D is possibly TRBD1 (6 bases). Trimming took 5 bases from V and 6 from J, leaving 17 bases between them. Germline CDR1 is MNHNS and CDR2 is SASEGT. There are 14 residues in the CDR3. CDR3 nucleotide sequence: TGTGCCAGCAGTAAACAGGGATATCTTCTCGAGCAGTACTTC. Translated, it gives CASSKQGYLLEQYF.

The V and J genes are TRBV12-3 or TRBV12-4 and TRBJ1-5; no clear D. V lost 6 bases and J 2 bases, leaving 17 bases between the germline ends. The CDR3 has 16 amino acids. DNA for the CDR3: TGTGCCAGCAGCCACTACAGTACAAGGGGCAATCAGCCCCAGCATTTT. This sequence encodes CASSHYSTRGNQPQHF.

The V call is TRBV6-6, the J call TRBJ1-4; 9 bases are a match to TRBD1. The CDR3 sequence is 15 residues long. In germline, CDR1 is MNHNY, CDR2 SVGAGI (reference sequence). The V segment lost 5 bases and the J segment 8 bases; nucleotides outside the gene matches: 9. The CDR3, as DNA: TGTGCCAGCAGTATACAACAGGGGGCAATCGAAAAACTGTTTTTT. Translating gives CASSIQQGAIEKLFF.

This chain links TRBV3-1 with TRBJ2-3; no clear D. The V end was cut by 4 bases, the J end by 1 base, with 15 bases between. Germline assignment: CDR1 LGHDT and CDR2 YNNKEL (reference sequence). This CDR3 has 16 residues. CDR3 DNA sequence: TGTGCCAGCAGCCTATCCGCTAACTTTCGCACAGATACGCAGTATTTT. This codes for CASSLSANFRTDTQYF.

The V gene is TRBV5-1, the J gene TRBJ1-2; TRBD1 is a possible D gene (5 bases). Germline V CDR1 and CDR2: SGHRS, YFSETQ. Trimming removed 0 bases from V and 8 bases from J, with 11 bases in between. This CDR3 is built from 13 residues. CDR3 in DNA: TGCGCCAGCAGCTTGGCCGACAGCCGGGGCTACACCTTC. Residues: CASSLADSRGYTF.

The CDR3 DNA follows: TGTGCCAGCAAGAATAACCCCCCCGGGGAGCTGTTTTTT. Amino acid sequence: CASKNNPPGELFF. V usage is TRBV28 and J usage is TRBJ2-2; D remains ambiguous. V dropped 7 bases and J dropped 6 bases, with 12 bases sitting between them. The germline CDR1 and CDR2 sequences are MDHEN and SYDVKM. The CDR3 runs to 13 residues.

The chain has TRBV20-1 and TRBJ1-1, with D possibly matching TRBD1 (6 bases). V shed 2 bases and J shed 1 base, with 14 bases lying between them. Germline CDR1 reads DFQATT; CDR2 reads SNEGSKA (reference sequence). The CDR3 runs 15 residues. CDR3 DNA sequence: TGCAGTGCTAGACCCCTCGAAGGGGGGAACACTGAAGCTTTCTTT. It is translated as CSARPLEGGNTEAFF.

The rearrangement links TRBV3-1 to TRBJ1-5; D uncertain. The germline CDR1 and CDR2 sequences are LGHDT and YNNKEL (reference sequence). The CDR3 has 14 amino acids. V was shortened by 4 bases and J by 7 bases, with 14 bases between the two germline ends. CDR3 loop: CASSPVGGIQPQHF. The CDR3 DNA reads TGTGCCAGCAGCCCAGTCGGAGGGATCCAGCCCCAGCATTTT.

The chain joins TRBV20-1 to TRBJ1-5; 9 nucleotides line up with TRBD1. This CDR3 spans 14 amino acids. The V gene end was trimmed by 5 bases and the J gene end by 4 bases; junction bases not matched to a gene: 6. The V gene's germline CDR1 is DFQATT and CDR2 SNEGSKA (reference sequence). CDR3 region: CSAQTGGGNQPQHF. Here the CDR3 DNA reads TGCAGTGCTCAGACAGGGGGAGGAAATCAGCCCCAGCATTTT.

V usage is TRBV7-2 and J usage is TRBJ1-5, with no clear D. The CDR3 runs to 14 residues. Trimming cost V 3 bases and J 1 base, with 7 bases left between them. Germline V gene data show CDR1 as SGHTA and CDR2 as FQGNSA. The CDR3 loop reads CASSFQKSNQPQHF. The CDR3 DNA reads TGTGCCAGCAGCTTCCAAAAGAGCAATCAGCCCCAGCATTTT.

This rearrangement joins TRBV5-1 to TRBJ2-7, with 10 bases lining up with TRBD2. V lost 2 bases, J lost 4 bases, and 3 bases stayed unmatched. This CDR3 region has 14 residues. Germline assignment: CDR1 SGHRS and CDR2 YFSETQ. For the CDR3, the DNA is TGCGCCAGCAGCTTTAGCGGGGGGTCTTACGAGCAGTACTTC. Residues: CASSFSGGSYEQYF.

This chain links TRBV5-1 with TRBJ2-7, with 9 bases matching TRBD1. The CDR3 has 14 amino acids. Trimming cost V 4 bases and J 3 bases; bases outside gene matches: 5. Germline V gene data show CDR1 as SGHRS and CDR2 as YFSETQ. As DNA, the CDR3 is TGCGCCAGCAGCGGGACAGGGTCGGTCTACGAGCAGTACTTC. It translates to CASSGTGSVYEQYF.

The chain recombines TRBV3-1 with TRBJ1-1, with TRBD1 matching over 8 bases. V was pared by 5 bases and J by 7 bases, with 3 bases of the junction left unmatched. CDR1 and CDR2 (germline): LGHDT, YNNKEL (reference sequence). This CDR3 is built from 12 residues. The CDR3 reads CASSKGTGEAFF. DNA of the CDR3: TGTGCCAGCAGCAAAGGGACAGGTGAAGCTTTCTTT.

This clonotype is a singleton in its sample. V is TRBV2 and J is TRBJ2-5; D is possibly TRBD1 (6 bases). Trimming shortened V by 9 bases and J by 5 bases, and 16 bases separated the two germline ends. Germline CDR1 is SNHLY and CDR2 is FYNNEI. This CDR3 is built from 13 residues. CDR3: CASSQGLTETQYF. The CDR3 DNA reads TGTGCCAGTTCTCAGGGGTTGACGGAGACCCAGTACTTC.

V gene TRBV3-1 combines with J gene TRBJ2-5; D unclear. The V end was cut by 1 base, the J end by 2 bases, with 14 bases between. The CDR3 extends over 16 amino acids. CDR1 is LGHDT and CDR2 is YNNKEL in the germline V gene (reference sequence). The CDR3 here is CASSQGYSAGQETQYF. The CDR3 bases are TGTGCCAGCAGCCAAGGATATTCAGCTGGGCAAGAGACCCAGTACTTC.

This sequence joins TRBV19 and TRBJ2-4, with 8 bases fitting TRBD2. The length of the CDR3 is 15 residues. Germline CDR1 and CDR2: LNHDA and SQIVND (reference sequence). V lost 0 bases to trimming and J lost 3 bases; unmatched junction nucleotides: 1. DNA for the CDR3: TGTGCCAGTAGTATAGATGGGACTAGCAAAAACATTCAGTACTTC. Translation gives CASSIDGTSKNIQYF.

The chain uses TRBV18 and TRBJ2-7; D not resolved. The CDR3 is made up of 12 amino acids. Germline loops: CDR1 KGHSH, CDR2 LQKENI. Trimming left V 1 base short and J 3 bases short, with 4 bases between. CDR3 amino acids: CASSPQDYEQYF. As DNA, the CDR3 is TGTGCCAGCTCACCACAGGACTACGAGCAGTACTTC.